What follows are 28 T cell receptor beta chains derived from one specimen sequenced in a study of blood T cell repertoires in COVID-19. The protocol was immunoSEQ multiplex PCR, while the TCRdb copy is restricted to in-frame clones and leaves out a portion. The sample lists around 230,000 clones; 75% to 90% were seen once. The sample was peripheral blood. These receptors came from a man aged 60 to 75 who had recovered from COVID-19.

The genes are TRBV9 and TRBJ1-2, with a possible D match to TRBD1 (5 bases). The germline CDR1 and CDR2 sequences are SGDLS and YYNGEE. CDR3 size: 15 residues. V shed 0 bases and J shed 7 bases, with 16 bases lying between them. The CDR3 DNA reads TGTGCCAGCAGCGTAGGTTATGGGCAGGGCAGTGGCTACACCTTC. Translation: CASSVGYGQGSGYTF.

The rearrangement joins TRBV12-3 or TRBV12-4 to TRBJ2-7, with TRBD1 matching over 9 bases. J lost 5 bases, V lost 5 bases, and 4 bases had no gene match. The CDR3 is 13 residues long. The chain's CDR3 is CASSMGQGNEQYF. The CDR3 nucleotides are TGTGCCAGCAGTATGGGACAGGGCAACGAGCAGTACTTC.

The chain couples TRBV6-5 to TRBJ1-6; D gene uncertain. Trimming left V 6 bases short and J 1 base short, with 7 bases between. The CDR3 loop spans 14 amino acids. Germline loops: CDR1 MNHEY, CDR2 SVGAGI. CDR3 DNA: TGTGCCAGCAGGGAGAGGTCCTATAATTCACCCCTCCACTTT. Its translation: CASRERSYNSPLHF.

This clone has only a few counts. Here the CDR3 reads CASSRIGAGDEQYV. CDR3 in DNA: TGTGCCAGCAGCCGGATTGGGGCGGGGGACGAGCAGTACGTC. V gene TRBV11-2 combines with J gene TRBJ2-7, with 7 bases lining up with TRBD2. In germline, CDR1 is SGHAT, CDR2 FQNNGV. The junction had 9 bases not matched to a gene; V was cut back by 5 bases and J by 5 bases. The CDR3 runs 14 residues.

The genes are TRBV20-1 and TRBJ2-5; 7 nucleotides match TRBD2. The CDR3 is 11 residues long. Germline V lookup: CDR1 DFQATT, CDR2 SNEGSKA (reference sequence). After removal of 3 bases from V and 5 bases from J, the junction contained 0 bases not matched to a gene. CDR3 loop: CSARRGETQYF. CDR3 in DNA: TGCAGTGCTAGGCGGGGGGAGACCCAGTACTTC.

This clone was counted once. The chain uses TRBV5-1 and TRBJ2-3; D is perhaps TRBD2 (6 bases). The CDR3 is made up of 16 amino acids. V lost 0 bases, J lost 2 bases, and 13 bases lay in between. Germline lookup yields CDR1 SGHRS and CDR2 YFSETQ. The CDR3 DNA follows: TGCGCCAGCAGCTTGGTCGGCGGAGGGTACACAGATACGCAGTATTTT. It specifies CASSLVGGGYTDTQYF.

V usage is TRBV5-6 and J usage is TRBJ1-1; D is possibly TRBD1 (5 bases). Looked up from germline, CDR1 is SGHDT and CDR2 is YYEEEE. The CDR3 loop spans 13 amino acids. The ends were cut back, 2 bases at V and 8 bases at J, with 13 bases in the middle. DNA of the CDR3: TGTGCCAGCAGCTTTAATCGCAGGGTCGAAGCTTTCTTT. This codes for CASSFNRRVEAFF.

The rearrangement joins TRBV19 to TRBJ1-1, with a possible D match to TRBD1 (6 bases). Trimming took off 5 bases at V and 1 base at J, with 14 bases between the two ends. CDR1 and CDR2 from the germline V gene are LNHDA and SQIVND (reference sequence). The CDR3 has 15 amino acids. The CDR3 region has the DNA TGTGCCAGTAGTTTCCGACGGACAGAGAACACTGAAGCTTTCTTT. Translating gives CASSFRRTENTEAFF.

This clone was found a few times. Other nucleotide sequences in the sample specify the same CDR3. V gene TRBV5-1 combines with J gene TRBJ1-1; 9 nucleotides agree with TRBD1. The CDR3 sequence is 15 residues long. Germline V gene data show CDR1 as SGHRS and CDR2 as YFSETQ. V shed 2 bases, J shed 3 bases, and the junction held 5 bases outside the gene matches. CDR3: CASSFTGGGDTEAFF. As DNA, the CDR3 is TGCGCCAGCAGCTTTACAGGGGGCGGGGACACTGAAGCTTTCTTT.

This rearrangement joins TRBV6-8 to TRBJ1-5; D unclear. CDR1 MNHGY and CDR2 SAAAGT come from the germline V gene. V was pared by 5 bases and J by 5 bases, with 7 bases between. The CDR3 is 12 residues long. CDR3 in DNA: TGTGCCAGCAGTACAGCCGATCAGCCCCAGCATTTT. The encoded protein is CASSTADQPQHF.

The genes are TRBV5-4 and TRBJ2-7; tentative D call: TRBD2 (5 bases). Germline assignment: CDR1 SGHNT and CDR2 YYREEE (reference sequence). The CDR3 sequence is 15 residues long. The V gene lost 1 base and the J gene lost 2 bases, with 13 bases spanning the gap. The CDR3 loop is CASSLTDGETYEQYV. Here the CDR3 DNA reads TGTGCCAGCAGCTTGACTGACGGGGAGACCTACGAGCAGTACGTC.

This chain connects TRBV6-5 to TRBJ1-5, with 7 bases fitting TRBD1. This CDR3 contains 13 residues. The germline CDR1 and CDR2 sequences are MNHEY and SVGAGI. J gave up 4 bases and V 8 bases, and 5 bases lay outside the gene matches. CDR3 in DNA: TGTGCCAGCGGCCGGGACAGAAATCAGCCCCAGCATTTT. It codes for CASGRDRNQPQHF.

V gene TRBV19 combines with J gene TRBJ1-3; TRBD1 matches 8 bases. CDR1 is LNHDA, CDR2 SQIVND, per germline (reference sequence). CDR3 length: 16 residues. Unmatched junction bases numbered 7, after V lost 4 bases and J lost 2 bases. CDR3 residues: CASSKLGQGTGNTIYF. The CDR3 nucleotides are TGTGCCAGTAGTAAGTTAGGACAGGGAACTGGAAACACCATATATTTT.

V is TRBV18 and J is TRBJ2-3; D remains unclear. CDR1 is KGHSH and CDR2 is LQKENI in the germline V gene. This CDR3 comprises 15 residues. Trimming left V 2 bases short and J 3 bases short, with 12 bases between. The CDR3: CASSPSRQITDTQYF. The CDR3 DNA reads as TGTGCCAGCTCACCAAGCAGGCAGATTACAGATACGCAGTATTTT.

The rearrangement uses TRBV5-1 and TRBJ1-4; 9 positions agree with TRBD1. This CDR3 is 14 amino acids long. In germline, CDR1 is SGHRS, CDR2 YFSETQ. The junction had 4 bases not matched to a gene; V was cut back by 2 bases and J by 8 bases. CDR3 in amino acids: CASSFGTGSEKLFF. The CDR3 DNA reads as TGCGCCAGCAGCTTTGGGACAGGGAGCGAAAAACTGTTTTTT.

The chain recombines TRBV30 with TRBJ1-5; unclear D gene. The CDR3 totals 13 residues. Deletions cut 4 bases from V and 4 bases from J, with 11 bases between. The germline CDR1 and CDR2 sequences are GTSNPN and SVGIG (reference sequence). CDR3 in DNA: TGTGCCTGGACTCCGGGTCCAAATCAGCCCCAGCATTTT. As protein: CAWTPGPNQPQHF.

The rearrangement joins TRBV7-9 to TRBJ1-1; perhaps TRBD1 as D (5 bases). The germline V gene encodes CDR1 SEHNR and CDR2 FQNEAQ (reference sequence). The CDR3 extends over 12 amino acids. Trimming left V 7 bases short and J 6 bases short, with 12 bases between. In nucleotides, the CDR3 is TGTGCCAGCATAGGGGCGGGAGCTGAAGCTTTCTTT. The encoded protein is CASIGAGAEAFF.

The gene calls are TRBV5-3 and TRBJ2-1; TRBD2 matches at 9 bases. TRBV5-3 is filed as an ORF, its function uncertain. This CDR3 is built from 22 residues. V gave up 1 base and J gave up 1 base; unmatched junction bases: 21. CDR3 in DNA: TGTGCCAGAAGCTTGCCCCCTTTAGCGGGGGATACACCCCCACAGTCCTACAATGAGCAGTTCTTC. Residues: CARSLPPLAGDTPPQSYNEQFF.

The rearrangement links TRBV19 to TRBJ2-7, with TRBD2 matching over 8 bases. Per the germline V gene, CDR1 is LNHDA and CDR2 is SQIVND (reference sequence). Trimming removed 5 bases from V and 6 bases from J; junction bases left unmatched: 3. The CDR3 is 12 amino acids. CDR3 in DNA: TGTGCCAGTAGTTTCGGGACTAGCGAGCAGTACTTC. Its protein product is CASSFGTSEQYF.

This clone turned up a few times. The chain has TRBV2 and TRBJ1-5; 11 nucleotides agree with TRBD1. The CDR3 contains 15 residues. Per the germline V gene, CDR1 is SNHLY and CDR2 is FYNNEI. V trimming: 7 bases; J trimming: 7 bases; junction bases outside the gene matches: 9. CDR3 DNA sequence: TGTGCCAGCACCGGGACAGGGGGATCAGGACAGCCCCAGCATTTT. Translation gives CASTGTGGSGQPQHF.

The gene calls are TRBV7-9 and TRBJ1-1, with D maybe TRBD1 (5 bases). Trimming removed 0 bases from V and 5 bases from J, with 10 bases in between. The CDR3 totals 14 residues. Germline assignment: CDR1 SEHNR and CDR2 FQNEAQ (reference sequence). This chain's CDR3 is CASSLAEGRTEAFF. Written as DNA, the CDR3 is TGTGCCAGCAGCTTAGCGGAGGGGAGGACTGAAGCTTTCTTT.

This clone has only a few counts. The chain couples TRBV7-9 to TRBJ1-4; tentatively, D is TRBD1 (5 bases). CDR3 length equals 13 residues. Deletions cut 7 bases from V and 3 bases from J, with 9 bases between. CDR1 and CDR2 from the germline V gene are SEHNR and FQNEAQ (reference sequence). In DNA, the CDR3 is TGTGCCAGCAAAAGGGGATCTAATGAAAAACTGTTTTTT. Encoded protein: CASKRGSNEKLFF.

The V call is TRBV30, the J call TRBJ1-6, with D unclear. V lost 3 bases and J 6 bases, leaving 6 bases between the germline ends. This CDR3 region has 12 residues. Germline values: CDR1 GTSNPN, CDR2 SVGIG (reference sequence). CDR3 DNA: TGTGCCTGGAGCGGTCTTAATTCACCCCTCCACTTT. Encoded protein: CAWSGLNSPLHF. Filled out from reference TRBV30 and TRBJ1-6, the complete variable domain reads SQTIHQWPATLVQPVGSPLSLECTVEGTSNPNLYWYRQAAGRGLQLLFYSVGIGQISSEVPQNLSASRPQDRQFILSSKKLLLSDSGFYLCAWSGLNSPLHFGNGTRLTVT.

The chain is built from TRBV11-3 and TRBJ2-3; 9 bases align to TRBD1. The CDR3 has 18 amino acids. The trim removed 4 bases at V and 0 bases at J, leaving 11 bases unmatched. The V gene's germline CDR1 is SGHNT and CDR2 YENEEA. This chain's CDR3 is CASSSGTGPYLSTDTQYF. The CDR3 bases are TGTGCCAGCAGCTCCGGGACAGGGCCTTATTTGAGCACAGATACGCAGTATTTT.

The gene calls are TRBV5-5 and TRBJ2-6, with D possibly TRBD2 on 6 matching bases. Per germline, CDR1 SGHKS and CDR2 YYEKEE (reference sequence). CDR3 size: 19 residues. V dropped 0 bases and J dropped 0 bases, with 16 bases sitting between them. As DNA, the CDR3 is TGTGCCAGCAGCTTGGTCCCCCTAAGCGGGTTCTCTGGGGCCAACGTCCTGACTTTC. Protein: CASSLVPLSGFSGANVLTF.

This clone was observed once. This chain connects TRBV6-5 to TRBJ1-1; D may be TRBD1 (6 bases). Trimming pared 6 bases from V and 4 bases from J, leaving 15 bases between. Germline loops: CDR1 MNHEY, CDR2 SVGAGI. The length of the CDR3 is 14 residues. As DNA, the CDR3 is TGTGCCAGCAGCCCCGTAAGGGGGGGCACTGAAGCTTTCTTT. It is translated as CASSPVRGGTEAFF.

This chain links TRBV19 with TRBJ1-5, with D perhaps matching TRBD1 (5 bases). The length of the CDR3 is 13 residues. Germline V lookup: CDR1 LNHDA, CDR2 SQIVND (reference sequence). Between the trimmed V and J ends, which lost 4 bases and 7 bases, there was a span of 11 bases. The CDR3 DNA reads TGTGCCAGTAGTAGCAGGGTTGGGCAGCCCCAGCATTTT. Protein product: CASSSRVGQPQHF. The full variable domain, completed using reference TRBV19 and TRBJ1-5, is DGGITQSPKYLFRKEGQNVTLSCEQNLNHDAMYWYRQDPGQGLRLIYYSQIVNDFQKGDIAEGYSVSREKKESFPLTVTSAQKNPTAFYLCASSSRVGQPQHFGDGTRLSIL.

The chain has TRBV14 and TRBJ1-6; D call uncertain. The CDR3 totals 15 residues. From germline, CDR1 is SGHDN and CDR2 FVKESK. V was cut by 3 bases and J by 3 bases, with 9 bases left in between. The CDR3 DNA sequence: TGTGCCAGCAGCCATGAGTCGGGCTATAATTCACCCCTCCACTTT. This sequence encodes CASSHESGYNSPLHF.